The TCR beta chain under discussion was sequenced for a study of Ad26.COV2.S vaccination and SARS-CoV-2 variants. Overall study: Donor got 5x10^10 or 1x10^11 viral particles of Ad26.COV2.S. Study-level points and caveats: Vaccinees showed greater spike-specific TCR breadth than placebo recipients.

The assay was immunoSEQ multiplex PCR, and TCRdb's table has in-frame clones only and misses some. This sample yields 450,000 to 550,000 clones, of which approximately 89% are seen a single time; just over 2.5% belongs to the top ten. Sample treatment: about 20 received Ad26.COV2.S at low or high dose, single or two shots; 5 received placebo; per-sample allocation not given. Sampling was performed 63 days after the first vaccine or placebo injection. A word on this clone: The antigen is undetermined.

The germline CDR1 and CDR2 sequences are SGHKS and YYEKEE (reference sequence). With 0 bases clipped from V and 7 bases from J, the junction kept 6 bases outside the gene matches. This CDR3 spans 15 amino acids. The sequence came from a person between 18 and 59 years old who received the Ad26.COV2.S COVID-19 vaccine or a placebo. The sample was peripheral blood, taken in a trial of Ad26.COV2.S vaccine versus placebo. V gene TRBV5-5 combines with J gene TRBJ1-5; 8 bases are shared with TRBD1. The CDR3 loop is CASSLGGQAGQPQHF. The CDR3 DNA reads TGTGCCAGCAGCTTGGGGGGACAGGCGGGGCAGCCCCAGCATTTT.